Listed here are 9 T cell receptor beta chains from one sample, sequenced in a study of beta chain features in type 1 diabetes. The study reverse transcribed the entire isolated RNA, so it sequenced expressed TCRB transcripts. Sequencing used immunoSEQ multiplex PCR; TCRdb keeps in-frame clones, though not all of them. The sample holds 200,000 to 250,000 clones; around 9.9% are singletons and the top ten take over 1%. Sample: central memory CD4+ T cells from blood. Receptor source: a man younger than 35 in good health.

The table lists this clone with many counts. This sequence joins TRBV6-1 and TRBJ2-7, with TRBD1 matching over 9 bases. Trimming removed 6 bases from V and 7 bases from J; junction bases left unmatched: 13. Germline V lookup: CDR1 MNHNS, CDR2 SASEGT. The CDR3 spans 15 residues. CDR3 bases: TGTGCCAGCAGAGATTCCGGGACAGGGTCGAGAGAGCAGTACTTC. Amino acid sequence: CASRDSGTGSREQYF.

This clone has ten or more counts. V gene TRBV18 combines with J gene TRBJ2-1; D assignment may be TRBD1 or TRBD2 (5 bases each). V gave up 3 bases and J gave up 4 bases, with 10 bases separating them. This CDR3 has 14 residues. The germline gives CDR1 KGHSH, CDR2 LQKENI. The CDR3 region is CASSPRQRYNEQFF. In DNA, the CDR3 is TGTGCCAGCTCACCGAGACAGCGGTACAATGAGCAGTTCTTC.

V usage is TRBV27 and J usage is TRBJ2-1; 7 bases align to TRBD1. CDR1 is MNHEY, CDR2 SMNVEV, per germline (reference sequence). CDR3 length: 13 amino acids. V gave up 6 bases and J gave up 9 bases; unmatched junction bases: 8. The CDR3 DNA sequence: TGTGCCAGCAGGTCCCACAGGGGCACTGAGCAGTTCTTC. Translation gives CASRSHRGTEQFF.

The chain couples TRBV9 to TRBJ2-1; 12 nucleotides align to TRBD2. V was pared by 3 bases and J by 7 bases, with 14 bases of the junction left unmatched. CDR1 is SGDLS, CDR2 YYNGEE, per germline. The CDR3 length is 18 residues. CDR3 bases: TGTGCCAGCAGCGGCACCCCCCTAGCGGGAGGGAATTTAAATGAGCAGTTCTTC. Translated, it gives CASSGTPLAGGNLNEQFF. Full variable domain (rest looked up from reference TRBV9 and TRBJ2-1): DSGVTQTPKHLITATGQRVTLRCSPRSGDLSVYWYQQSLDQGLQFLIQYYNGEERAKGNILERFSAQQFPDLHSELNLSSLELGDSALYFCASSGTPLAGGNLNEQFFGPGTRLTVL.

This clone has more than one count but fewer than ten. The CDR3 DNA reads as TGTGCCAGTAGTATAGATGCCCTTGCCAGGCTCAATGAGCAGTTCTTC. Its protein product is CASSIDALARLNEQFF. The chain recombines TRBV19 with TRBJ2-1; D remains ambiguous. V was cut by 0 bases and J by 6 bases, with 15 bases left in between. The length of the CDR3 is 16 residues. The germline CDR1 and CDR2 sequences are LNHDA and SQIVND (reference sequence). The complete variable domain, with remaining parts taken from reference TRBV19 and TRBJ2-1, reads DGGITQSPKYLFRKEGQNVTLSCEQNLNHDAMYWYRQDPGQGLRLIYYSQIVNDFQKGDIAEGYSVSREKKESFPLTVTSAQKNPTAFYLCASSIDALARLNEQFFGPGTRLTVL.

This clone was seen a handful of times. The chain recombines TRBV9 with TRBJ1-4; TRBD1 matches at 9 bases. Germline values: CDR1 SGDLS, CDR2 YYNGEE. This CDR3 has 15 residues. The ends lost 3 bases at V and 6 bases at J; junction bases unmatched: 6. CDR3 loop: CASSAAGQGYEKLFF. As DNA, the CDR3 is TGTGCCAGCAGCGCCGCTGGACAGGGGTATGAAAAACTGTTTTTT.

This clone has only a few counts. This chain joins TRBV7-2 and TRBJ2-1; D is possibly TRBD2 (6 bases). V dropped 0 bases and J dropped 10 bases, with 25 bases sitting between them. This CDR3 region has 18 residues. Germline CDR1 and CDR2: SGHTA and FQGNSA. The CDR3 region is CASSLAAGGTSHDNEQFF. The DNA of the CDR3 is TGTGCCAGCAGCTTAGCCGCAGGCGGGACGTCGCATGATAACGAGCAGTTCTTC.

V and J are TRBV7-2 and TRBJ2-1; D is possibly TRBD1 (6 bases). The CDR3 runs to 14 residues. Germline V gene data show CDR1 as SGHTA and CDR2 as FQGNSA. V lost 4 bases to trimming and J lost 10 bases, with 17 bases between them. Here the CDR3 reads CASSWTNDRREQFF. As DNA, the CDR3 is TGTGCCAGCAGCTGGACCAACGACAGGCGAGAGCAGTTCTTC.

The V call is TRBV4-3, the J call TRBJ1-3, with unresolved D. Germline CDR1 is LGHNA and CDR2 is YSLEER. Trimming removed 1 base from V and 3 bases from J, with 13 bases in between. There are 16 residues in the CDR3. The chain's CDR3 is CASSQGGQNFGNTIYF. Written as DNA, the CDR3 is TGCGCCAGCAGCCAAGGAGGGCAGAACTTTGGAAACACCATATATTTT.